The rows below give T cell receptor beta chains drawn from one sample of a study of PD-1 blockade in classical Hodgkin lymphoma. Libraries were prepared by immunoSEQ multiplex PCR; TCRdb keeps only in-frame clonotypes and omits some of them. In the table there are about 86,000 clones, under 90% of which are singletons. Sequencing used peripheral blood mononuclear cells (PBMCs), obtained at baseline. The receptors here all came from a human donor with classical Hodgkin lymphoma. Each CDR3 is given with its conserved first and last residue. A D gene is named only where the DNA matches it firmly. The listing skips clone size in some rows; elsewhere it reads once, few, many or a size class.

V,J,size,D,CDR3,DNA
TRBV6-1,TRBJ2-1,-,-,CASTEGGKGEQFF,TGTGCCAGCACCGAGGGGGGGAAGGGTGAGCAGTTCTTC
TRBV2,TRBJ2-2,-,TRBD2,CASSDLAGGPGELFF,TGTGCCAGCAGTGATTTAGCGGGAGGGCCCGGGGAGCTGTTTTTT
TRBV6-4,TRBJ1-2,-,TRBD1,CASSEGTGGLYGYTF,TGTGCCAGCAGTGAAGGGACAGGGGGCCTCTATGGCTACACCTTC
TRBV7-9,TRBJ1-1,-,TRBD1,CASSPRTGGHTEAFF,TGTGCCAGCAGCCCCCGGACAGGTGGTCACACTGAAGCTTTCTTT
TRBV19,TRBJ1-1,-,-,CASNMNTEAFF,TGTGCCAGTAACATGAACACTGAAGCTTTCTTT
TRBV7-2,TRBJ2-5,once,TRBD2,CASSGLLAGGVKTQYF,TGTGCCAGCAGCGGCCTCCTAGCGGGGGGGGTTAAGACCCAGTACTTC
TRBV30,TRBJ1-4,once,-,CACTDVLGGEKLFF,TGTGCCTGCACAGACGTCCTTGGCGGTGAAAAACTGTTTTTT
TRBV6-1,TRBJ1-5,-,-,CASGWTADSNQPQHF,TGTGCCAGCGGGTGGACCGCGGATAGCAATCAGCCCCAGCATTTT
TRBV30,TRBJ2-7,-,-,CAWKWGTGQGEQYF,TGTGCCTGGAAGTGGGGGACGGGACAAGGGGAGCAGTACTTC
TRBV15,TRBJ1-4,-,-,CATSRLPPRAGVEKLFF,TGTGCCACCAGCAGACTTCCTCCGCGGGCCGGGGTTGAAAAACTGTTTTTT
TRBV28,TRBJ1-4,once,-,CGVRGPSNEKLFF,TGTGGGGTTCGTGGGCCCTCAAATGAAAAACTGTTTTTT
TRBV5-1,TRBJ1-2,-,-,CASSLAPLGGYTF,TGCGCCAGCAGCTTGGCCCCATTAGGCGGCTACACCTTC
TRBV11-3,TRBJ2-5,-,-,CASSPTLVETQYF,TGTGCCAGCAGCCCGACGCTAGTGGAGACCCAGTACTTC
TRBV13,TRBJ2-1,-,TRBD1,CASSLHGTGTEQFF,TGTGCCAGCAGCTTACACGGGACAGGGACTGAGCAGTTCTTC
TRBV4-2,TRBJ1-1,-,TRBD1,CASSSGQENTEAFF,TGTGCCAGCAGCTCCGGACAGGAGAACACTGAAGCTTTCTTT
TRBV6-5,TRBJ2-7,-,-,CASGSYEQYF,TGTGCCAGCGGATCCTACGAGCAGTACTTC
TRBV30,TRBJ2-1,-,-,CAWSDDNEQFF,TGTGCCTGGAGTGACGACAATGAGCAGTTCTTC
TRBV7-9,TRBJ1-1,-,-,CASTSSGNTEAFF,TGTGCCAGCACTAGTTCGGGGAACACTGAAGCTTTCTTT
TRBV28,TRBJ1-1,-,-,CASSLGQLGPEAFF,TGTGCCAGCAGCCTAGGACAGTTAGGACCTGAAGCTTTCTTT
TRBV29-1,TRBJ2-1,-,TRBD2,CSVRSGGSTRTNEQFF,TGCAGCGTTCGTTCGGGAGGTTCCACCAGGACCAATGAGCAGTTCTTC
TRBV6-1,TRBJ1-2,-,TRBD1,CASSESGQGYYGYTF,TGTGCCAGCAGTGAATCGGGACAGGGATACTATGGCTACACCTTC
TRBV4-1,TRBJ2-1,-,-,CASSQVGSSYNEQFF,TGCGCCAGCAGCCAGGTGGGTTCATCCTACAATGAGCAGTTCTTC
TRBV5-6,TRBJ2-3,-,-,CASSLAPGHTDTQYF,TGTGCCAGCAGCTTGGCCCCGGGCCACACAGATACGCAGTATTTT
TRBV2,TRBJ2-7,once,TRBD1,CASSGGTGGPYEQYF,TGTGCCAGCAGTGGGGGGACAGGGGGACCGTACGAGCAGTACTTC
TRBV6-6,TRBJ2-3,few,TRBD1,CASSRRTGNTDTQYF,TGTGCCAGCAGTCGTCGGACAGGAAACACAGATACGCAGTATTTT
TRBV9,TRBJ2-1,once,-,CASSAEAESYNEQFF,TGTGCCAGCAGCGCTGAAGCGGAATCCTACAATGAGCAGTTCTTC
TRBV28,TRBJ2-7,-,-,CASSPTRNEQYF,TGTGCCAGCAGCCCCACTCGGAACGAGCAGTACTTC